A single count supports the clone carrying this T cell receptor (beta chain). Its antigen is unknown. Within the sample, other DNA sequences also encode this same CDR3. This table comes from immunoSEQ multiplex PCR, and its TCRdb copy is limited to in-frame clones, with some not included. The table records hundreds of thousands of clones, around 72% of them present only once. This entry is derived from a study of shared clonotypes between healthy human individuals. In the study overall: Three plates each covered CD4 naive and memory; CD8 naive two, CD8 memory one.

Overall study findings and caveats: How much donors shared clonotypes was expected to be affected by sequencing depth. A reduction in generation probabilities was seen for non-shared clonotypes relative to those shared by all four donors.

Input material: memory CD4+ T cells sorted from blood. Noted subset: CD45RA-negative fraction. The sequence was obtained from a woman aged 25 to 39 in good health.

CDR3 loop: CSASGHYEQYF. DNA of the CDR3: TGCAGTGCTAGCGGGCACTACGAGCAGTACTTC. The genes are TRBV20-1 and TRBJ2-5, with D unresolved. The J call is in doubt because the DNA end fits TRBJ2-7 better. There are 11 residues in the CDR3. Germline values: CDR1 DFQATT, CDR2 SNEGSKA (reference sequence).